This T cell receptor (beta chain) was sequenced during a study of blood T cell repertoires in COVID-19. Across the study: PBMCs, B-cell-depleted T cells, or T cells were the source of the cDNA or gDNA that made up the material.

This CDR3 contains 13 residues. From germline, CDR1 is MNHEY and CDR2 SVGAGI. V lost 7 bases to trimming and J lost 4 bases; unmatched junction nucleotides: 6. In the original workflow: Amplification of reference gene primers was used by the study to estimate nucleated cell counts. Profiled with immunoSEQ multiplex PCR; TCRdb holds only in-frame clones, not every one. Clonal size and the V and J genes are those of that table, whereas D and trimming came from the DNA. The data contain about 210,000 clones, approximately 90% of them singletons. Sequencing was carried out using peripheral blood. V is TRBV6-5 and J is TRBJ2-5; TRBD2 matches 7 bases. This TCR came from a woman between 40 and 55 years old with acute or convalescent COVID-19. CDR3 amino acids: CASTMGGGETQYF. The CDR3, as DNA: TGTGCCAGCACCATGGGGGGGGGAGAGACCCAGTACTTC.